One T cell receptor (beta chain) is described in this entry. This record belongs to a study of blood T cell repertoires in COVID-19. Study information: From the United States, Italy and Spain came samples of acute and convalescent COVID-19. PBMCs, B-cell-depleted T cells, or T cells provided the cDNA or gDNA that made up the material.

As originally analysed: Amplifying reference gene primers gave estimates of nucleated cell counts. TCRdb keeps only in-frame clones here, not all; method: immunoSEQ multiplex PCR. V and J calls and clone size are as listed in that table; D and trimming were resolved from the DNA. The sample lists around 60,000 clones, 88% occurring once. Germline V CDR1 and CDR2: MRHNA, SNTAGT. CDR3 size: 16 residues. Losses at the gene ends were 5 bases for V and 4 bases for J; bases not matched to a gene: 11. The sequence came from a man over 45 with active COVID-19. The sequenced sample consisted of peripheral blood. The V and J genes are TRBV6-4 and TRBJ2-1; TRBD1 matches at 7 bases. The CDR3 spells CASSPLPGQKYNEQFF. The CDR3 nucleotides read TGTGCCAGCAGTCCCCTCCCGGGACAGAAGTACAATGAGCAGTTCTTC.